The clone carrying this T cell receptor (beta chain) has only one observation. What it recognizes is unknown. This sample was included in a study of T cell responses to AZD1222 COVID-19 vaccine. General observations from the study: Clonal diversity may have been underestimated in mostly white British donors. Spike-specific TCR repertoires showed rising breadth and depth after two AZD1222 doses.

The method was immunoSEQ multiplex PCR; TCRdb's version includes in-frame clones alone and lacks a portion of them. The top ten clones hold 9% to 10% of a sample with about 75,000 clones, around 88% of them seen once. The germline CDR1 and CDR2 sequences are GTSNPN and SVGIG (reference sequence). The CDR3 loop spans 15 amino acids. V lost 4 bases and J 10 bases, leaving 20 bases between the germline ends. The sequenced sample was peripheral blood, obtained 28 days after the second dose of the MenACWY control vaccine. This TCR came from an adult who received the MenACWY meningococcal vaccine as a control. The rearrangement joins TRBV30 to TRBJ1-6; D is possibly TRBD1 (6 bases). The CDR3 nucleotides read TGTGCCTGGATGCCTCAAACAGGGATTCGGTCACCCCTCCACTTT. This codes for CAWMPQTGIRSPLHF.